The clone carrying this T cell receptor beta chain was detected only a few times. Antigen specificity is unknown. Primers used in a second PCR of about 6 to 12 cycles were a sample-barcoded 5' primer and a J-beta primer mix. MiXCR was run by TCRdb on the 5' RACE reads, yielding one entry per CDR3 protein. The sample carries about 1.1 million distinct CDR3 sequences, around two fifths recorded once. The V segment lost 0 bases and the J segment 7 bases; nucleotides outside the gene matches: 19. Germline loops: CDR1 DFQATT, CDR2 SNEGSKA (reference sequence). The CDR3 totals 19 residues. Total RNA was isolated from each sample in quantities of at least 6 micrograms. These data originate in a study of blood T cells in healthy people across ages. Study-wide results and caveats: Researchers said unsorted PBMCs prevented a conclusive naive versus antigen-experienced comparison. There was no known CMV status for donors, so expanded clonotype changes were possibly confounded. A roughly linear age-dependent decrease characterized TCR beta diversity per million T cells.

The sequence was collected from a man younger than 35 in good health. The sequencing input was blood. The rearrangement links TRBV20-1 to TRBJ2-1; 9 bases fit TRBD2. The CDR3 reads CSARDRLLGLAGSHNEQFF. The CDR3 DNA is TGCAGTGCTAGAGACCGTCTATTGGGTCTAGCGGGGAGCCATAATGAGCAGTTCTTC.